Each of the 7 T cell receptor beta chains below was sequenced from the same sample in a study of blood T cells in healthy people across ages. PCR was performed a second time for about 7 to 12 cycles using a sample-barcoded 5' primer and a J-beta primer mix. Via MiXCR, TCRdb re-called the 5' RACE reads, giving one row per CDR3 protein. The sample yields roughly 1,800,000 distinct CDR3 sequences, less than 50% seen once. Sequenced sample: blood. Receptor source: a middle-aged woman in good health.

This clonotype was seen a few times. This rearrangement joins TRBV6-5 to TRBJ2-4; perhaps TRBD1 as D (5 bases). Trimming removed 2 bases at V and 1 base at J, with 6 bases between. Germline CDR1 is MNHEY and CDR2 is SVGAGI. CDR3 length: 14 amino acids. The CDR3 DNA is TGTGCCAGCAGTTACCCAGGGGCCAAAAACATTCAGTACTTC. It yields the protein CASSYPGAKNIQYF.

V usage is TRBV4-2 and J usage is TRBJ2-1; tentatively, D is TRBD1 or TRBD2 (5 bases each). Germline CDR1 LGHNA, CDR2 YNFKEQ. The CDR3 extends over 16 amino acids. Trimming removed 0 bases at V and 6 bases at J, with 15 bases between. CDR3 DNA: TGTGCCAGCAGCCAAGATCTGGGACGCTCTGGCAATGAGCAGTTCTTC. Its protein is CASSQDLGRSGNEQFF.

The chain carries TRBV28 and TRBJ2-4; D tentatively fits TRBD1 or TRBD2 (6 bases each). The DNA end is a closer match to TRBJ2-7, so the J assignment may be wrong. The CDR3 covers 15 residues. The germline CDR1 and CDR2 sequences are MDHEN and SYDVKM. CDR3 sequence (DNA): TGTGCCAGCAGAGTTTCTGGGGGGCCTAGTAACGAGCAGTACTTC. The encoded protein is CASRVSGGPSNEQYF.

The chain has TRBV29-1 and TRBJ2-7; TRBD1 is a possible D gene (6 bases). The CDR3 covers 14 residues. Per the germline V gene, CDR1 is SQVTM and CDR2 is ANQGSEA. V lost 5 bases and J 2 bases, leaving 16 bases between the germline ends. CDR3 sequence: CSVRARDNPYEQYF. Here the CDR3 DNA reads TGCAGCGTTAGGGCCCGGGACAACCCCTACGAGCAGTACTTC.

The V call is TRBV7-8, the J call TRBJ2-6; 7 bases are a match to TRBD1. Germline CDR1 and CDR2: SGHVS and FQNEAQ. The CDR3 covers 18 residues. Unmatched junction bases numbered 10, after V lost 4 bases and J lost 1 base. The CDR3 is CASSYSGTAISGANVLTF. The DNA for the CDR3 is TGTGCCAGCAGCTACTCCGGGACAGCAATATCTGGGGCCAACGTCCTGACTTTC.

This rearrangement joins TRBV7-2 to TRBJ2-7; maybe TRBD2 (5 bases). There are 15 residues in the CDR3. Germline CDR1 SGHTA, CDR2 FQGNSA. The germline V and J ends were trimmed by 6 bases and 4 bases, with 19 bases remaining between them. CDR3 loop: CASRLAADPWYEQYF. The CDR3 nucleotides read TGTGCCAGCAGGCTAGCTGCAGACCCTTGGTACGAGCAGTACTTC.

This clonotype was seen just once. The junction shows a germline mismatch at one end, possibly a read error. V is TRBV14 and J is TRBJ1-2; D is undetermined. The CDR3 covers 15 residues. The germline gives CDR1 SGHDN, CDR2 FVKESK. CDR3 residues: CATWGEIGSNYDYTF. The CDR3 nucleotides are TGTGCCACATGGGGTGAAATAGGGAGTAACTATGACTACACCTTC. The whole variable domain, remainder taken from reference TRBV14 and TRBJ1-2, is EAGVTQFPSHSVIEKGQTVTLRCDPISGHDNLYWYRRVMGKEIKFLLHFVKESKQDESGMPNNRFLAERTGGTYSTLKVQPAELEDSGVYFCATWGEIGSNYDYTFGSGTRLTVV.